This TCR beta chain originates from a study of cytomegalovirus exposure and HLA in healthy donors. On the study more broadly: Of 350 to 400 genotyped donors, 81% grouped in the Caucasian-associated ancestry cluster.

Germline V lookup: CDR1 SGHDT, CDR2 YYEEEE. This CDR3 is 16 amino acids long. The ends lost 4 bases at V and 3 bases at J; junction bases unmatched: 7. Vbeta (60) and Jbeta (13) primers were used in the PCR. Clones were read by immunoSEQ multiplex PCR, and TCRdb kept only the in-frame ones, dropping some. The repertoire includes more than 150,000 clones, 75% to 85% of them detected once, and about 1.5% sits in the top ten. Overall study results and limits: Most likely, a cluster of highly shared sequence variants arose as a sequencing artifact. In a later analysis, the majority of CMV-associated beta chains seemingly showed HLA restriction. Later on, an analysis tied 15,000 or so TCR beta sequences to HLA alleles at 0.05 false discovery rate.

This clone has a handful of counts. Its antigen remains unidentified. Sequencing was done on a sample of PBMCs. V gene TRBV5-6 combines with J gene TRBJ1-3; 10 nucleotides line up with TRBD1. The sequence was obtained from a man aged 18 to 29 in good health and CMV-seronegative. The CDR3 sequence is CASSRRTGGYGNTIYF. CDR3 DNA sequence: TGTGCCAGCAGCAGGCGGACAGGGGGATATGGAAACACCATATATTTT.